This T cell receptor beta chain is from a study of radiation and T cells in renal cell carcinoma. A remark on this clone: Its cognate antigen is unknown.

The CDR3 runs to 13 residues. The germline CDR1 and CDR2 sequences are MNHEY and SVGAGI. The ends were cut back, 7 bases at V and 5 bases at J, with 11 bases in the middle. The table came from immunoSEQ multiplex PCR; TCRdb's copy has only in-frame clones and leaves some out. This sample has about 78,000 clones, with roughly nine tenths found just once. Regarding time point: blood 4 weeks post-SBRT, at nephrectomy. The treatment here: 15 Gy SBRT to primary tumor, nephrectomy 4 weeks later. Whole-study results and caveats: From baseline, blood top tumor clonotypes peaked at 2 weeks post-radiation.

This receptor was taken from a woman in her 70s with renal cell carcinoma. The chain carries TRBV6-5 and TRBJ1-4; tentatively, D is TRBD1 (6 bases). Material: blood, obtained from a patient whose treatment included radiotherapy and nephrectomy. The chain's CDR3 is CASKNQGNEKLFF. In nucleotides, the CDR3 is TGTGCCAGCAAAAACCAGGGGAATGAAAAACTGTTTTTT.